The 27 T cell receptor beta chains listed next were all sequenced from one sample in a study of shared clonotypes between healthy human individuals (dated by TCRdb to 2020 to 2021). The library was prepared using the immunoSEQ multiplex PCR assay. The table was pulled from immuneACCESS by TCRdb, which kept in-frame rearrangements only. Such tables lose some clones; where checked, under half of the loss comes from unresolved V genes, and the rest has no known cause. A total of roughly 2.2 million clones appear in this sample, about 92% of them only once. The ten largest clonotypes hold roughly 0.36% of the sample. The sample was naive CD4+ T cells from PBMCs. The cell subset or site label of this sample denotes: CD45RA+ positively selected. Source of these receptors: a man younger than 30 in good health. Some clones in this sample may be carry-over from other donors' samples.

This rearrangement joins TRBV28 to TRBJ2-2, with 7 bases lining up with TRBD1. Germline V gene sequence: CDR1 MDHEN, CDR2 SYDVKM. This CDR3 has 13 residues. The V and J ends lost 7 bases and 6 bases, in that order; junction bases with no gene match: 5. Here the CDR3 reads CASIRQGAGELFF. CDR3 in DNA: TGTGCCAGCATAAGGCAGGGGGCCGGGGAGCTGTTTTTT.

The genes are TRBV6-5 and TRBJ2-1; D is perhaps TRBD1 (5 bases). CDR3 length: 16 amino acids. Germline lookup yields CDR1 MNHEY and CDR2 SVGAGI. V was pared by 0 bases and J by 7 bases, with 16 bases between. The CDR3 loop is CASSYSNGAWGNEQFF. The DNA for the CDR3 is TGTGCCAGCAGTTACTCGAATGGGGCCTGGGGAAATGAGCAGTTCTTC.

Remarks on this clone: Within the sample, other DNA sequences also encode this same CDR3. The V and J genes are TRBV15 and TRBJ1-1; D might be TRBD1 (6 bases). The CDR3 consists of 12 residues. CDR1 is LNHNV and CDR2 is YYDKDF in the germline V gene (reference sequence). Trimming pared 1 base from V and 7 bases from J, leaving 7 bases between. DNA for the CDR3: TGTGCCACCAGCAGAGGACAGGTTGAAGCTTTCTTT. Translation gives CATSRGQVEAFF.

The CDR3 spells CASSGRGLGNTIYF. The CDR3 DNA is TGTGCCAGCAGTGGTAGGGGTTTAGGAAACACCATATATTTT. The chain carries TRBV6-1 and TRBJ1-3, with a tentative D call TRBD1 (5 bases). This CDR3 spans 14 amino acids. Trimming stripped 4 bases from V and 4 bases from J, with 11 bases between. The germline V gene encodes CDR1 MNHNS and CDR2 SASEGT.

The CDR3 DNA is TGTGCCAGCAGCTTGGGTCTTCTCACAGATACGCAGTATTTT. Encoded protein: CASSLGLLTDTQYF. V gene TRBV5-4 combines with J gene TRBJ2-3; no reliable D call. V gave up 0 bases and J gave up 2 bases, with 7 bases separating them. The CDR3 loop spans 14 amino acids. CDR1 and CDR2 (germline): SGHNT, YYREEE (reference sequence).

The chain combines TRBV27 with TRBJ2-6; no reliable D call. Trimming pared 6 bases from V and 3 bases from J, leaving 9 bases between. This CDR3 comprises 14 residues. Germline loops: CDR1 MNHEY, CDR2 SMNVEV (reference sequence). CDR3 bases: TGTGCCAGCAGCCCAGTCCGTGGGGCCAACGTCCTGACTTTC. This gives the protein CASSPVRGANVLTF.

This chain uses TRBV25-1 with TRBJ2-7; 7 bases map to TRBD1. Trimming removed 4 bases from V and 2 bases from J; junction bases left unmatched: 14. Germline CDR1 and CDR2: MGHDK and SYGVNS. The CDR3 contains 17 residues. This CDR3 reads CASSATLGTENPYEQYF. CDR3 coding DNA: TGTGCCAGCAGTGCCACCCTGGGGACAGAGAATCCCTACGAGCAGTACTTC.

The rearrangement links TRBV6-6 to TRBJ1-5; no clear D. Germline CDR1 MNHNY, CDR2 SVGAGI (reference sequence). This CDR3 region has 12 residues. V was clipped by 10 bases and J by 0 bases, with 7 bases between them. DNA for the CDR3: TGTGCCACTTCCTATAGCAATCAGCCCCAGCATTTT. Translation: CATSYSNQPQHF.

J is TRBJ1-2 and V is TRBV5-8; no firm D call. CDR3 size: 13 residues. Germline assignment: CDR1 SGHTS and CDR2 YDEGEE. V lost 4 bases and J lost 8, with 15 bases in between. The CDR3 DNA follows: TGTGCCAGCAGCCCTCGGACTAACCGAGGCTACACCTTC. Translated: CASSPRTNRGYTF.

CDR3 in DNA: TGCGCCAGCAGCCCTAGCGGAGCTACCTACGAGCAGTACTTC. It specifies CASSPSGATYEQYF. The chain couples TRBV4-1 to TRBJ2-7, with 7 bases identical to TRBD2. The CDR3 runs 14 residues. Germline values: CDR1 MGHRA, CDR2 YSYEKL. Trimming removed 4 bases from V and 2 bases from J; junction bases left unmatched: 5.

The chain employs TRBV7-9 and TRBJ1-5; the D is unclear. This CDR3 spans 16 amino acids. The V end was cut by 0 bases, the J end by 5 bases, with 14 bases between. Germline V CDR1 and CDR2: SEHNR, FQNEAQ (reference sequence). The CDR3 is CASSLARGRDDQPQHF. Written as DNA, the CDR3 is TGTGCCAGCAGCTTAGCGAGAGGGAGAGACGATCAGCCCCAGCATTTT.

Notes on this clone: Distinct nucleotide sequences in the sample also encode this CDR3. The CDR3 coding sequence is TGTGCCAGCAGCTTGGTTCCGGGACTAGCGGGTACCGGGGAGCTGTTTTTT. This sequence encodes CASSLVPGLAGTGELFF. The genes are TRBV11-2 and TRBJ2-2; 12 positions match TRBD2. This CDR3 comprises 17 residues. From germline, CDR1 is SGHAT and CDR2 FQNNGV. V lost 3 bases to trimming and J lost 5 bases; unmatched junction nucleotides: 7.

As DNA, the CDR3 is TGTGCCAGCAGCGTGGACTCCTGGAGGACCGGGGAGCTGTTTTTT. Protein sequence: CASSVDSWRTGELFF. The rearrangement links TRBV5-6 to TRBJ2-2, with D possibly TRBD2 on 5 matching bases. Germline values: CDR1 SGHDT, CDR2 YYEEEE. V gave up 4 bases and J gave up 5 bases, with 15 bases separating them. CDR3 length equals 15 residues.

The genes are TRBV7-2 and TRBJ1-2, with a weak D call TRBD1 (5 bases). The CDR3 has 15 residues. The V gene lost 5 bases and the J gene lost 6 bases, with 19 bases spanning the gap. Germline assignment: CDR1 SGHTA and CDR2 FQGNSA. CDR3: CASSPAGAIKNGYTF. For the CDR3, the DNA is TGTGCCAGCAGCCCCGCCGGGGCCATAAAAAATGGCTACACCTTC.

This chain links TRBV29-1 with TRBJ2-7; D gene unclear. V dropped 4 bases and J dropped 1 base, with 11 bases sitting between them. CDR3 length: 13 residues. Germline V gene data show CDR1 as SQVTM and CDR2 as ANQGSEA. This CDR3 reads CSVVLNKSYEQYF. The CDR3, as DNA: TGCAGCGTTGTGTTGAACAAATCCTACGAGCAGTACTTC.

The CDR3 loop is CASSLAGVFGGYTF. The CDR3 DNA follows: TGCGCCAGCAGCTTGGCCGGAGTCTTCGGTGGCTACACCTTC. The chain couples TRBV5-1 to TRBJ1-2; no definite D call. This CDR3 has 14 residues. Per the germline V gene, CDR1 is SGHRS and CDR2 is YFSETQ. The V gene lost 0 bases and the J gene lost 7 bases, with 13 bases spanning the gap.

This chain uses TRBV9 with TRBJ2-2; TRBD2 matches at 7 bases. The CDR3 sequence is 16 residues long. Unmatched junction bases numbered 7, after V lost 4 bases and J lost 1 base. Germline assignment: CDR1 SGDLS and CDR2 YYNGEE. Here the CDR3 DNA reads TGTGCCAGCAGCCTTAGGGCTAGCGGGAACACCGGGGAGCTGTTTTTT. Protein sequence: CASSLRASGNTGELFF.

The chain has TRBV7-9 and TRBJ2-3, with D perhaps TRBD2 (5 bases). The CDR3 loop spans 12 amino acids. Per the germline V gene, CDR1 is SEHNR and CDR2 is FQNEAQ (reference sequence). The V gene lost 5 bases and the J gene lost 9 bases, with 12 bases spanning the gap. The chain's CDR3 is CASSPLGRTQYF. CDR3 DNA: TGTGCCAGCAGCCCGTTGGGGAGAACGCAGTATTTT.

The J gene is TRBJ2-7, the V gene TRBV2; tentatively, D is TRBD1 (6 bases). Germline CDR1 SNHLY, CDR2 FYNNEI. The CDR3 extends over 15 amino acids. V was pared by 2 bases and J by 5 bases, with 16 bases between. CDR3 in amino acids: CASSELGRGVNEQYF. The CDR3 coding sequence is TGTGCCAGCAGTGAACTCGGCAGGGGAGTTAACGAGCAGTACTTC.

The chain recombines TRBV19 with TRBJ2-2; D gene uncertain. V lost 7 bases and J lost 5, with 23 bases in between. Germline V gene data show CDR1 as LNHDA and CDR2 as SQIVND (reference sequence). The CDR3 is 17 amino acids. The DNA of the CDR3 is TGTGCCAGTAACAGTATCGAGCGAGTTTTGGGTACCGGGGAGCTGTTTTTT. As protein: CASNSIERVLGTGELFF. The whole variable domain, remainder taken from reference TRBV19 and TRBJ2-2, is DGGITQSPKYLFRKEGQNVTLSCEQNLNHDAMYWYRQDPGQGLRLIYYSQIVNDFQKGDIAEGYSVSREKKESFPLTVTSAQKNPTAFYLCASNSIERVLGTGELFFGEGSRLTVL.

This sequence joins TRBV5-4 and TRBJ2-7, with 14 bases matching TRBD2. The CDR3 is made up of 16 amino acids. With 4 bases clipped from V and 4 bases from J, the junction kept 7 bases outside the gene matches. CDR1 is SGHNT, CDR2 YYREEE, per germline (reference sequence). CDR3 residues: CASSQAGLAGVYEQYF. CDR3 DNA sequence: TGTGCCAGCAGCCAAGCGGGACTAGCGGGAGTTTACGAGCAGTACTTC.

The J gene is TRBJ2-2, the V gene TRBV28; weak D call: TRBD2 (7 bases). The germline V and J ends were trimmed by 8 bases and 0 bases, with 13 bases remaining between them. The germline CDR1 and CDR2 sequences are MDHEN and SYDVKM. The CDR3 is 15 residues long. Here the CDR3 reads CASQPGGTNTGELFF. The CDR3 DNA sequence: TGTGCCAGCCAACCGGGGGGCACGAACACCGGGGAGCTGTTTTTT.

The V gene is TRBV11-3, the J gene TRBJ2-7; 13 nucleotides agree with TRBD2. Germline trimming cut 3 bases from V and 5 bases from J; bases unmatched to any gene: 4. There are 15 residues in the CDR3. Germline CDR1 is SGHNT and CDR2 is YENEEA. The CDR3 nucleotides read TGTGCCAGCAGCTTTCTAGGACTAGCGGGAGACGAGCAGTACTTC. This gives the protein CASSFLGLAGDEQYF.

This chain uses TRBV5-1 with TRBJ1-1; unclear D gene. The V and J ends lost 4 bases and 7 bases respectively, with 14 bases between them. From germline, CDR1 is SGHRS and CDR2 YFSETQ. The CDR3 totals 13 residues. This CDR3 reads CASSPNILNEAFF. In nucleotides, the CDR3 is TGCGCCAGCAGCCCAAACATACTCAATGAAGCTTTCTTT.

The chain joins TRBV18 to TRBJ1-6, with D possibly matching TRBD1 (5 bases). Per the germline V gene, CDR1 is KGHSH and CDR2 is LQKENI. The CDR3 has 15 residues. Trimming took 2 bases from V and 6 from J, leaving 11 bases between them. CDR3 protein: CASSPKGFGNSPLHF. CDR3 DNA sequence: TGTGCCAGCTCACCAAAGGGGTTTGGTAATTCACCCCTCCACTTT.

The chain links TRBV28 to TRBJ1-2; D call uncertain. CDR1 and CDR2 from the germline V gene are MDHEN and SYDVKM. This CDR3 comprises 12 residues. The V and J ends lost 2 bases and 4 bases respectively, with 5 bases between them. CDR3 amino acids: CASSLIRYGYTF. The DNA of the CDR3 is TGTGCCAGCAGTTTAATACGCTATGGCTACACCTTC.

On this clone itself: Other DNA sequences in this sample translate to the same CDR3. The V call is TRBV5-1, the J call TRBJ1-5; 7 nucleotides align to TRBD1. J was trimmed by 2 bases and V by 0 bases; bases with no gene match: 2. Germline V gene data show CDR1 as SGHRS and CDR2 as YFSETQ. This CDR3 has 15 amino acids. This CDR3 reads CASSLEGTGNQPQHF. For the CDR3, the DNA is TGCGCCAGCAGCTTGGAAGGGACAGGCAATCAGCCCCAGCATTTT.